This T cell receptor beta chain was sequenced in a study of PD-1 blockade in classical Hodgkin lymphoma. Every patient experienced relapse after autologous stem cell transplantation, and brentuximab vedotin exposure varied. Patients had relapsed/refractory classical Hodgkin lymphoma with complete response, partial response or progressive disease as best response. The CDR3 contains 14 residues. Germline CDR1 reads GTSNPN; CDR2 reads SVGIG (reference sequence). The germline V and J ends were trimmed by 3 bases and 3 bases, with 14 bases remaining between them. Profiling relied on immunoSEQ multiplex PCR, and the TCRdb table lists in-frame clones only, not all of them. The data contain 90,000 or so clones, 80% to 95% of them seen just once; the ten biggest clones take up approximately 2.6%. Details on this clone: Its antigen remains unidentified.

Regarding the study as a whole: Differences between repertoires have undefined causes, possibly disease activity or prior therapy.

The receptor comes from a human donor with classical Hodgkin lymphoma. This chain uses TRBV30 with TRBJ1-2; a possible D gene is TRBD1 (5 bases). This sample comprised peripheral blood mononuclear cells (PBMCs), obtained before the second cycle of nivolumab. CDR3 sequence: CAWRTPGAHYGYTF. The CDR3 region has the DNA TGTGCCTGGAGAACCCCCGGGGCCCACTATGGCTACACCTTC. The whole variable domain, remainder taken from reference TRBV30 and TRBJ1-2, is SQTIHQWPATLVQPVGSPLSLECTVEGTSNPNLYWYRQAAGRGLQLLFYSVGIGQISSEVPQNLSASRPQDRQFILSSKKLLLSDSGFYLCAWRTPGAHYGYTFGSGTRLTVV.